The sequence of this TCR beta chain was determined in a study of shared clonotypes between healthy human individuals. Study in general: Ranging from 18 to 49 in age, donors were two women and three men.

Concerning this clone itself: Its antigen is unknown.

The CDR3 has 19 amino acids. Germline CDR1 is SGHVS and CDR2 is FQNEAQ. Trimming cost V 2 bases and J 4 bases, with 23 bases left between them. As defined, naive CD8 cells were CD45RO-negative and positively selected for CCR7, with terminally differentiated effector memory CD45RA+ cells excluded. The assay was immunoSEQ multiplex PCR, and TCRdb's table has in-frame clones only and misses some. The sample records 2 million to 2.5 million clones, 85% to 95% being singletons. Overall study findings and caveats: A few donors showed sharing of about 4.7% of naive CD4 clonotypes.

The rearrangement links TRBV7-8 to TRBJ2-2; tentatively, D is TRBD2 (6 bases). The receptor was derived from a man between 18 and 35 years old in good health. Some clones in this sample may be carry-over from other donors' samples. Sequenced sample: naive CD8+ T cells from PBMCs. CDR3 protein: CASSLRFPGREGTTGELFF. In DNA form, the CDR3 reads TGTGCCAGCAGCTTACGTTTTCCTGGGCGGGAAGGGACCACCGGGGAGCTGTTTTTT.